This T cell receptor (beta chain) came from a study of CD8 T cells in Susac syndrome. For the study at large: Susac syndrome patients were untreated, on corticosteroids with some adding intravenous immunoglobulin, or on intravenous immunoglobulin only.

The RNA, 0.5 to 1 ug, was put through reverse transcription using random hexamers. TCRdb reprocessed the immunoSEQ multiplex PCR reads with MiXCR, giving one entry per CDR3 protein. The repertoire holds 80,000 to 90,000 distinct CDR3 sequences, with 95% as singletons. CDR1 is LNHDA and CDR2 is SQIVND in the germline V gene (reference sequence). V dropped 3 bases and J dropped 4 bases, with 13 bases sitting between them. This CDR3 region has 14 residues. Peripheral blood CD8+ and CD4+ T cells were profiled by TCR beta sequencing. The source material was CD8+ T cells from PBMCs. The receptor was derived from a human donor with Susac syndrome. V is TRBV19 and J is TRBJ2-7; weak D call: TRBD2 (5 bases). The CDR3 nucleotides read TGTGCCAGTAGTATTGGGAGACGGTCTTACGAGCAGTACTTC. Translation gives CASSIGRRSYEQYF.